This TCR beta chain was retrieved from a study of T cell repertoires in cytomegalovirus infection. Looking at the study overall: Public signatures in TCR beta pointed to CMV infection and matching HLA type.

One entry per CDR3 protein results from TCRdb running MiXCR on the reads. The sample records around 450,000 distinct CDR3 sequences, around 11% being singletons. In this sample, this clonotype turned up many times. Germline V gene lookup returns CDR1 SGHAT and CDR2 FQDESV (reference sequence). The CDR3 spans 14 residues. The junction had 3 bases not matched to a gene; V was cut back by 3 bases and J by 3 bases. Sequencing input: PBMCs. The gene calls are TRBV11-1 and TRBJ1-1; TRBD1 aligns across 8 bases. The sequence came from a human donor in good health (CMV status not recorded). Some clones in this sample may be carry-over from other donors' samples. Here the CDR3 DNA reads TGTGCCAGCAGCTTGGACAGGGAGGACACTGAAGCTTTCTTT. Translating gives CASSLDREDTEAFF.